One and the same sample provided the 17 T cell receptor beta chains below, sequenced in a study of metastatic and nonmetastatic thyroid tumors. Using MiXCR, TCRdb reanalyzed the PCR reads. The table has approximately 28,000 clones, around 20% seen once; the top ten hold under 25%. Among the patients, none had received any treatment before thyroid surgery. The sample taken for sequencing was blood. These receptors originate from a female donor with papillary thyroid cancer or a benign thyroid nodule (not recorded which). Some clones in this sample may be carry-over from other donors' samples.

This clone was seen ten or more times. The chain links TRBV27 to TRBJ2-3, with 8 bases that match TRBD1. V trimming: 5 bases; J trimming: 0 bases; junction bases outside the gene matches: 4. The CDR3 totals 15 residues. The germline CDR1 and CDR2 sequences are MNHEY and SMNVEV (reference sequence). CDR3 DNA sequence: TGTGCCAGCAGTAGACAGGGGCGAAGCACAGATACGCAGTATTTT. As protein: CASSRQGRSTDTQYF.

The chain employs TRBV11-2 and TRBJ1-3; 7 bases are shared with TRBD1. Germline V gene sequence: CDR1 SGHAT, CDR2 FQNNGV. The ends lost 7 bases at V and 6 bases at J; junction bases unmatched: 9. CDR3 length: 14 amino acids. The DNA for the CDR3 is TGTGCCAGCAACCTGGGGGACAGCTCAAACACCATATATTTT. It specifies CASNLGDSSNTIYF.

This clone was seen repeatedly, ten times or more. The chain uses TRBV5-1 and TRBJ1-2; D is ambiguous. Germline loops: CDR1 SGHRS, CDR2 YFSETQ. This CDR3 contains 18 residues. Trimming took off 4 bases at V and 7 bases at J, with 29 bases between the two ends. The CDR3 nucleotides read TGCGCCAGCAGCGCCCACGGCTCCGGTTTGGGGAATAACGGTGGCTACACCTTC. It codes for CASSAHGSGLGNNGGYTF.

This clone ranks as medium-sized. This chain uses TRBV15 with TRBJ2-1; 10 nucleotides align to TRBD1. Trimming took 5 bases from V and 1 from J; bases not matched to a gene: 5. From germline, CDR1 is LNHNV and CDR2 YYDKDF (reference sequence). The CDR3 is 16 residues long. CDR3 residues: CATSHRDRGSYNEQFF. In nucleotides, the CDR3 is TGTGCCACCAGCCACCGGGACAGGGGTTCCTACAATGAGCAGTTCTTC.

The J gene is TRBJ2-6, the V gene TRBV27; D gene ambiguous. In germline, CDR1 is MNHEY, CDR2 SMNVEV (reference sequence). Between the trimmed V and J ends, which lost 5 bases and 9 bases, there was a span of 2 bases. The CDR3 covers 10 residues. The CDR3 spells CASSLNVLTF. CDR3 coding DNA: TGTGCCAGCAGTCTCAACGTCCTGACTTTC.

This clone rates as medium-sized. The chain is built from TRBV6-1 and TRBJ2-1; TRBD1 aligns across 12 bases. The V gene's germline CDR1 is MNHNS and CDR2 SASEGT. The CDR3 is 13 residues long. With V trimmed by 8 bases and J by 8 bases, 4 bases remained unmatched. As DNA, the CDR3 is TGTGCCAGCGTGGGACAGGGGGCCGATGAGCAGTTCTTC. Its protein is CASVGQGADEQFF.

This clone was seen more than once but under ten times. Possible read error: a much larger clone is one base away. The V gene is TRBV4-3, the J gene TRBJ2-4; perhaps D is TRBD1 or TRBD2 (5 bases each). This CDR3 region has 15 residues. CDR1 is LGHNA and CDR2 is YSLEER in the germline V gene. The CDR3 is CANSQDIGDGNIQYF. Here the CDR3 DNA reads TGCGCCAACAGCCAAGATATCGGGGACGGGAACATTCAGTACTTC.

This clone has ten or more counts. The genes are TRBV7-9 and TRBJ2-2; 11 nucleotides match TRBD2. CDR3 length: 16 residues. From germline, CDR1 is SEHNR and CDR2 FQNEAQ (reference sequence). V lost 4 bases, J lost 7 bases, and 8 bases stayed unmatched. The chain's CDR3 is CASSSYSGGAGGELFF. CDR3 DNA sequence: TGTGCCAGCAGCTCCTATAGCGGGGGGGCTGGCGGGGAGCTGTTTTTT.

The chain uses TRBV7-9 and TRBJ1-4; 7 bases agree with TRBD1. The CDR3 spans 15 residues. V was pared by 6 bases and J by 5 bases, with 9 bases of the junction left unmatched. In germline, CDR1 is SEHNR, CDR2 FQNEAQ (reference sequence). The CDR3, as DNA: TGTGCCAGCAGACCGAAGGGGGCCCAAAATGAAAAACTGTTTTTT. Translated, it gives CASRPKGAQNEKLFF.

V usage is TRBV6-5 and J usage is TRBJ1-2; D may be TRBD1 (5 bases). V was shortened by 2 bases and J by 4 bases, with 17 bases between the two germline ends. The CDR3 extends over 16 amino acids. Germline V gives CDR1 MNHEY, CDR2 SVGAGI. CDR3 sequence: CASSYTIQEPTYGYTF. DNA for the CDR3: TGTGCCAGCAGTTACACGATACAGGAACCAACCTATGGCTACACCTTC.

About this clone: A single base separates this from a much larger clone, so it may be a read error. In the same sample, other DNA sequences code for this CDR3. The genes are TRBV5-6 and TRBJ2-2; no clear D gene. Germline V gene data show CDR1 as SGHDT and CDR2 as YYEEEE. The CDR3 is 14 residues long. Deletions cut 4 bases from V and 2 bases from J, with 9 bases between. CDR3 DNA sequence: TGTGCCAGCAGCCGAGACACAAACACCGGGGAGCTGTTTTTT. Amino acid sequence: CASSRDTNTGELFF.

This clone showed up many times. Other DNA sequences from this sample encode an identical CDR3 as well. This sequence joins TRBV6-2 or TRBV6-3 and TRBJ2-5; D might be TRBD2 (6 bases). The V and J ends lost 0 bases and 11 bases respectively, with 16 bases between them. The CDR3 length is 14 residues. From germline, CDR1 is MNHEY and CDR2 SVGEGT. This CDR3 is CASSYSAGRGTQYF. Here the CDR3 DNA reads TGTGCCAGCAGTTACTCGGCCGGTCGGGGGACTCAGTACTTC.

In its sample, this clone was seen many times. The rearrangement joins TRBV20-1 to TRBJ2-3, with 9 bases aligning to TRBD2. Looked up from germline, CDR1 is DFQATT and CDR2 is SNEGSKA (reference sequence). CDR3 length equals 16 residues. With V trimmed by 4 bases and J by 2 bases, 10 bases remained unmatched. The CDR3 DNA is TGCAGTGCTACCCCGCTTTTAGCGGGGGTCACAGATACGCAGTATTTT. Amino acids: CSATPLLAGVTDTQYF.

This clone was recorded at least ten times. In DNA, the CDR3 is TGTGCCAGCAGTTACTCGGGGAGTCAGCCCCAGCATTTT. It codes for CASSYSGSQPQHF. The chain couples TRBV6-5 to TRBJ1-5, with unresolved D. The V end was cut by 0 bases, the J end by 6 bases, with 6 bases between. CDR3 size: 13 residues. Germline loops: CDR1 MNHEY, CDR2 SVGAGI.

Only a few counts were recorded for this clone. V is TRBV2 and J is TRBJ1-1; D remains unclear. Per germline, CDR1 SNHLY and CDR2 FYNNEI. Trimming pared 1 base from V and 4 bases from J, leaving 10 bases between. CDR3 length: 14 amino acids. For the CDR3, the DNA is TGTGCCAGCAGTGAAGTAAACTGGGGCACTGAAGCTTTCTTT. This sequence encodes CASSEVNWGTEAFF.

In its sample, this clone was seen many times. The genes are TRBV20-1 and TRBJ2-7, with a weak D call TRBD2 (5 bases). The CDR3 extends over 15 amino acids. Trimming removed 0 bases from V and 0 bases from J, with 12 bases in between. Germline CDR1 and CDR2: DFQATT and SNEGSKA (reference sequence). This chain's CDR3 is CSARDLAESSYEQYF. The CDR3 DNA reads TGCAGTGCTAGAGACCTAGCTGAAAGCTCCTACGAGCAGTACTTC.

The chain is built from TRBV6-1 and TRBJ1-1, with D perhaps matching TRBD1 (5 bases). Germline V gives CDR1 MNHNS, CDR2 SASEGT. CDR3 length: 15 residues. The V and J ends lost 1 base and 6 bases respectively, with 15 bases between them. The CDR3 DNA reads TGTGCCAGCAGTGAAGACCCAGGGACCCTTCCTGAAGCTTTCTTT. This gives the protein CASSEDPGTLPEAFF.